Listed below are T cell receptor beta chains from one sample, sequenced in a study of T-cell memory formation after mild COVID-19. TCRdb called the 5' RACE reads again in MiXCR, with one record for every CDR3 protein. The sample has more than 400,000 distinct CDR3 sequences; roughly 20% are singletons. Sequencing was carried out using PBMCs or a T cell subset sorted from them (not recorded which). The receptors derive from an adult woman who had mild COVID-19 (a few samples of this study predate the infection). Cell type and time point are not known. CDR3s include the opening cysteine and the closing phenylalanine or tryptophan. Fields, in order: V gene, D gene, J gene, clone size, CDR3 length, CDR3 DNA, CDR3 protein. A D gene is named only where the DNA matches it firmly. For some rows the clone size is stated as once, few or many, or as a class when expanded; others skip it.

TRBV9	-	TRBJ1-1	once	17	TGTGCCAGCAGCCCCGTAGGAGCGGGGGCGGGGAACACTGAAGCTTTCTTT	CASSPVGAGAGNTEAFF
TRBV24-1	-	TRBJ2-3	few	11	TGTGCCACCAGCGTCTCTAATACGCAGTATTTT	CATSVSNTQYF
TRBV4-3	-	TRBJ1-5	few	17	TGCGCCAGCAGCCAAGATGCGACCTGGGGTAGCAATCAGCCCCAGCATTTT	CASSQDATWGSNQPQHF
TRBV6-2/TRBV6-3	TRBD2	TRBJ2-1	few	15	TGTGCCAGCAGTTACGCTAGCGGGAGGGGCAATGAGCAGTTCTTC	CASSYASGRGNEQFF
TRBV7-8	TRBD2	TRBJ2-5	many	16	TGTGCCAGCAGCTCCGCGAGCGGGGGGGCCCCAGAGACCCAGTACTTC	CASSSASGGAPETQYF
TRBV30	TRBD2	TRBJ2-1	few	16	TGTGCCTGGAGCCACCCAGGACTAGCGGCGGGGAATGAGCAGTTCTTC	CAWSHPGLAAGNEQFF
TRBV6-5	-	TRBJ1-6	few	17	TGTGCCAGCAGTTACTCGGTCGAGGCCTTTAGTAATTCACCCCTCCACTTT	CASSYSVEAFSNSPLHF
TRBV29-1	TRBD1	TRBJ2-3	few	13	TGCAGCGCCCGACAGGGGAGCACAGATACGCAGTATTTT	CSARQGSTDTQYF
TRBV20-1	-	TRBJ1-2	-	13	TGCAGTGCTAGTCCGGGCCCCAACTATGGCTACACCTTC	CSASPGPNYGYTF
TRBV25-1	TRBD2	TRBJ2-3	few	15	TGTGCCAGCGGGACTAGCGCATCCCGCACAGATACGCAGTATTTT	CASGTSASRTDTQYF
TRBV5-1	-	TRBJ2-7	-	16	TGCGCCAGCAGCTTGGCCGGGACGGGGCCCCCCTACGAGCAGTACTTC	CASSLAGTGPPYEQYF
TRBV5-1	TRBD2	TRBJ2-7	many	14	TGCGCCAGCAGTAGTAGCGGGGGGGCTTACGAGCAGTACTTC	CASSSSGGAYEQYF
TRBV7-3	TRBD2	TRBJ2-5	-	13	TGTGCCAGCAGCCCCGGGAGGGGAGAGACCCAGTACTTC	CASSPGRGETQYF
TRBV3-1	TRBD1	TRBJ2-1	many	16	TGTGCCAGCAGCCAACCGGGACAGAGGTCCTACAATGAGCAGTTCTTC	CASSQPGQRSYNEQFF
TRBV12-3/TRBV12-4	-	TRBJ2-2	-	15	TGTGCCAGCAGTTGGGGGGGCTTCAGTGGCGGGGAGCTGTTTTTT	CASSWGGFSGGELFF
TRBV11-2	TRBD1	TRBJ2-5	-	15	TGTGCCAGCAGCTTAGATACAGGGGTAGGCGAGACCCAGTACTTC	CASSLDTGVGETQYF
TRBV12-3/TRBV12-4	-	TRBJ1-5	-	14	TGTGCCAGCAGCGTCCACAGGGTGAATCAGCCCCAGCATTTT	CASSVHRVNQPQHF
TRBV5-1	TRBD1	TRBJ1-1	few	16	TGCGCCAGCAGCTTGGCCCACAGGGGAGTCAACACTGAAGCTTTCTTT	CASSLAHRGVNTEAFF
TRBV6-1	TRBD1	TRBJ2-1	-	17	TGTGCCAGCAGTGAGCGGGGTACAGGGGGCTTAGTTCGTGAGCAGTTCTTC	CASSERGTGGLVREQFF
TRBV5-1	TRBD2	TRBJ2-2	few	16	TGCGCCAGCTTCCAGGGGCCGACTAGCGGGTCCGGGGAGCTGTTTTTT	CASFQGPTSGSGELFF
TRBV20-1	-	TRBJ2-3	few	15	TGCAGTGCTAGAGACAGAGCTACCTTCACAGATACGCAGTATTTT	CSARDRATFTDTQYF
TRBV20-1	TRBD1	TRBJ1-2	-	13	TGCAGTGCTACCGGGACAGATCCTTATGGCTACACCTTC	CSATGTDPYGYTF
TRBV5-6	-	TRBJ2-7	-	15	TGTGCCAGCAGCCAGTCGCCGGGACTTCCCTACGAGCAGTACTTC	CASSQSPGLPYEQYF
TRBV24-1	TRBD1	TRBJ2-1	-	12	TGTGCCACCGGGACAGGCGACTATGAGCAGTTCTTC	CATGTGDYEQFF
TRBV3-1	-	TRBJ2-7	few	13	TGTGCCAGCAGTCGGGCAGCGCCCGGGGAGCAGTACTTC	CASSRAAPGEQYF
TRBV10-3	TRBD2	TRBJ2-1	-	20	TGTGCCATCAGTCCCAAACTGCTAGCGGGAGGGCCCTCGGCCTACAATGAGCAGTTCTTC	CAISPKLLAGGPSAYNEQFF
TRBV7-6	-	TRBJ2-7	-	13	TGTGCCAGCAGCTTAGATAGCCTCTACGAGCAGTACTTC	CASSLDSLYEQYF
TRBV13	-	TRBJ2-5	-	11	TGTGCCACCGACTATCAAGAGACCCAGTACTTC	CATDYQETQYF
TRBV27	TRBD1	TRBJ2-7	few	19	TGTGCCAGCAGTTTATCAGCGGCAGGACAGGGGGCGAGCTCCTACGAGCAGTACTTC	CASSLSAAGQGASSYEQYF
TRBV4-1	-	TRBJ2-3	-	18	TGCGCCAGCAGCCAAGATGGTCGCAGGGGCGCTAGCACAGATACGCAGTATTTT	CASSQDGRRGASTDTQYF